This T cell receptor (beta chain) emerged from a study of T cell repertoires in cytomegalovirus infection. Study-wide context: Epitope selection comprised recently identified HLA-C-restricted CMV epitopes and well-studied HLA-B-restricted CMV epitopes. Indicated by public TCR beta signatures were CMV infection and matching HLA type.

Study results and caveats: Adding up the frequency of public TCR beta families identified people who carried CMV plus the relevant HLA. In two of eight donors, the top clonotype was HLA-C-restricted CMV-specific.

In TCRdb, the reads were re-called with MiXCR into one record per CDR3 protein. The sample carries 680,000 or so distinct CDR3 sequences, around a third recorded once. Comment on this clonotype: What it binds is not known.

The V end lost 2 bases, the J end lost 5 bases, and 18 bases lay between the germline ends. Looked up from germline, CDR1 is MNHEY and CDR2 is SVGAGI. The CDR3 extends over 16 amino acids. The chain joins TRBV6-5 to TRBJ2-5; tentative D call: TRBD2 (7 bases). The source of this sequence is a human donor in good health (CMV status not recorded). Some clones in this sample may be carry-over from other donors' samples. The sample here was cultured PBMCs, taken from culture after CMV antigen stimulation. CDR3 protein: CASSYKGGGRGETQYF. In DNA form, the CDR3 reads TGTGCCAGCAGTTACAAGGGGGGGGGGCGCGGGGAGACCCAGTACTTC.